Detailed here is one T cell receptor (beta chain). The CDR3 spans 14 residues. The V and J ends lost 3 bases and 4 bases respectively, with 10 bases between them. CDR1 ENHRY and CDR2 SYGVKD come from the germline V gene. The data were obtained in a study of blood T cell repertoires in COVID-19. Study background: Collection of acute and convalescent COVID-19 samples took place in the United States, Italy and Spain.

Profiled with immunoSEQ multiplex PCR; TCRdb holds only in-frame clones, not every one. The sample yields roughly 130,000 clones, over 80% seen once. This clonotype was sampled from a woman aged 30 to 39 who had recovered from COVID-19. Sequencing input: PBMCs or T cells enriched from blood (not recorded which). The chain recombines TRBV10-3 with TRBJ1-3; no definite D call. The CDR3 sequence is CAISEAGRGNTIYF. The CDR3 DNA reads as TGTGCCATCAGTGAAGCCGGGAGAGGAAACACCATATATTTT.